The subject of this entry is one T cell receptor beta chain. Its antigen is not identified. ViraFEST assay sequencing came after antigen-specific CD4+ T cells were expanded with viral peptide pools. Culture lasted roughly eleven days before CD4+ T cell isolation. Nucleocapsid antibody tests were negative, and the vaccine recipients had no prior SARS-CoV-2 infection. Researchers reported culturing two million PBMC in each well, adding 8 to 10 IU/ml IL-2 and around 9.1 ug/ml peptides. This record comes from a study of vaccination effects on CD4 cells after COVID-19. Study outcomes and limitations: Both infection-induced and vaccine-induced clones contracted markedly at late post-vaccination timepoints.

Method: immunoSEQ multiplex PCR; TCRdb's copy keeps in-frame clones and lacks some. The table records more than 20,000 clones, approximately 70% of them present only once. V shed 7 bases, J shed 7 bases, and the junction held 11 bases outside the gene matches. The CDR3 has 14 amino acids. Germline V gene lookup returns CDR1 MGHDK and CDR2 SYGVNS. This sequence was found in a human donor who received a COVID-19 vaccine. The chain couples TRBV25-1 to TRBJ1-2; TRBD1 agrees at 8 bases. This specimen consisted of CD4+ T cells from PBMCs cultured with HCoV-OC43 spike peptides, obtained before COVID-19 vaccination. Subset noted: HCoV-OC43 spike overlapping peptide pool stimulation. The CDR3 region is CASKHFGQGSGYTF. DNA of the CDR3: TGTGCCAGCAAACACTTTGGACAGGGATCTGGCTACACCTTC.